The present entry profiles one TCR beta chain with its context. As yet, its antigen is unknown. The data were obtained in a study of cytomegalovirus exposure and HLA in healthy donors. Study-level information: Within an early data release were about 90 million unique TCRs drawn from HLA-typed donors.

With 60 Vbeta and 13 Jbeta primers, the PCR was carried out. Profiling relied on immunoSEQ multiplex PCR, and the TCRdb table lists in-frame clones only, not all of them. This table holds roughly 130,000 clones, roughly four fifths found once. Points from the study as a whole: Follow-up analysis seemed to connect common viral pathogens with several of the most significant clusters identified. TRBV6-2, TRBV6-3 and some other V segments were excluded as indistinguishable.

The ends were cut back, 0 bases at V and 8 bases at J, with 13 bases in the middle. From germline, CDR1 is MNHEY and CDR2 SVGAGI. CDR3 length: 14 amino acids. Sequenced input: PBMCs. The chain recombines TRBV6-5 with TRBJ1-1; D is uncertain. The sequence was obtained from a male donor in good health and CMV-seropositive. The CDR3 protein is CASSYSPPSGEAFF. The CDR3 nucleotides are TGTGCCAGCAGTTACTCGCCCCCAAGCGGGGAAGCTTTCTTT.